The clone carrying this T cell receptor (beta chain) was counted a few times. The antigen is undetermined. The data were taken from a study of beta chain features in type 1 diabetes. Study summary: In all, approximately 100,000,000 sorted cells from all samples were analyzed.

Since all of the isolated RNA was reverse transcribed, expressed TCRB transcripts were what got sequenced. Measured with immunoSEQ multiplex PCR; TCRdb has only the in-frame clones, and not every one. Among hundreds of thousands of clones listed, around 15% were seen once. This CDR3 spans 14 amino acids. Germline loops: CDR1 SGHRS, CDR2 YFSETQ. J gave up 5 bases and V 1 base, and 4 bases lay outside the gene matches. Every donor provided one heparinised blood draw, which averaged approximately 120 mL. Via the markers CD45RO/CCR7/CD25/CD127/CD95/CD27, stem cell-like memory, regulatory, central memory and naive CD4+ cells were sorted. Findings of the study overall: Significant though moderate, a shortening of TCRB CDR3s appeared in all four CD4+ subsets of Type 1 diabetes patients.

This chain joins TRBV5-1 and TRBJ2-3, with 7 bases matching TRBD2. This clonotype originated in a man aged 18 to 29 with type 1 diabetes. The sequencing sample was made of naive CD4+ T cells from blood. The CDR3 coding sequence is TGCGCCAGCAGCTTGCAATCGGGGGGAGATACGCAGTATTTT. It codes for CASSLQSGGDTQYF.